Shown below are 8 T cell receptor beta chains from a single sample sequenced in a study of circulating CD8 cells and anti-PD-1 response in melanoma. From live CD3+CD8+TCRalphabeta+ cells, four PD-1 and/or TIGIT subsets were sorted. TCR libraries were prepared from around 15 ng of total RNA with the QIAseq Immune Repertoire TCR panel. TCRdb used MiXCR to reprocess the reads, holding one entry per CDR3 protein. The table includes roughly 1,300 distinct CDR3 sequences, 7.6% detected once. This material consisted of CD8+ T cells from PBMCs, taken at baseline or after one month of anti-PD-1 therapy (not recorded which). These receptors were collected from a human donor with melanoma.

This clonotype is deemed large. This chain connects TRBV20-1 to TRBJ2-1; 9 bases map to TRBD2. From germline, CDR1 is DFQATT and CDR2 SNEGSKA (reference sequence). The CDR3 has 14 amino acids. Trimming took 5 bases from V and 5 from J; bases not matched to a gene: 7. The CDR3, as DNA: TGCAGTGCTCCTGCCGCTAGCGGGGACAATGAGCAGTTCTTC. Protein sequence: CSAPAASGDNEQFF.

This clonotype counts as medium-sized (0.01 to 0.1%). The rearrangement uses TRBV19 and TRBJ2-2, with no clear D. CDR3 length: 11 residues. V was shortened by 2 bases and J by 7 bases, with 2 bases between the two germline ends. Germline CDR1 LNHDA, CDR2 SQIVND (reference sequence). CDR3 coding DNA: TGTGCCAGTAGTATACGCGGGGAGCTGTTTTTT. Its translation: CASSIRGELFF.

This clonotype is termed medium-sized. This chain uses TRBV21-1 with TRBJ2-3; TRBD1 is taken as the D call from the table, unchecked against the DNA. TRBV21-1 is shown as a pseudogene. This CDR3 has 17 amino acids. CDR3 DNA: TGTGCCAGCAGCAAAGAGGTATCGGGAACTAGCACAGATACGCAGTATTTT. Translating it yields CASSKEVSGTSTDTQYF.

Judged by abundance, this clonotype is medium-sized. The V gene is TRBV28, the J gene TRBJ2-5; tentatively, D is TRBD2 (5 bases). Germline CDR1 MDHEN, CDR2 SYDVKM. This CDR3 spans 14 amino acids. V lost 3 bases and J 8 bases, leaving 16 bases between the germline ends. The CDR3 loop reads CASSFRGPRRTQYF. CDR3 DNA sequence: TGTGCCAGCAGTTTCCGGGGTCCAAGAAGAACCCAGTACTTC. The full variable domain, in which reference TRBV28 and TRBJ2-5 provide the parts outside the CDR3, is DVKVTQSSRYLVKRTGEKVFLECVQDMDHENMFWYRQDPGLGLRLIYFSYDVKMKEKGDIPEGYSVSREKKERFSLILESASTNQTSMYLCASSFRGPRRTQYFGPGTRLLVL.

Judged by abundance, this clonotype is medium-sized. J is TRBJ2-7 and V is TRBV28; the match to TRBD2 covers 11 bases. Trimming at V came to 5 bases and at J to 1 base, leaving 4 bases not matched to a gene. The CDR3 length is 15 residues. Germline values: CDR1 MDHEN, CDR2 SYDVKM. The CDR3 nucleotides read TGTGCCAGCAGTCCCTTAGCGGGAGGGTCCTACGAGCAGTACTTC. Protein: CASSPLAGGSYEQYF.

Sample share makes this clonotype large. This rearrangement joins TRBV4-2 to TRBJ2-7; D call uncertain. Germline V gene lookup returns CDR1 LGHNA and CDR2 YNFKEQ. CDR3 length: 15 amino acids. With 0 bases removed from V and 3 bases from J, the gap between germline ends came to 12 bases. The CDR3 loop is CASSQEGGANYEQYF. CDR3 in DNA: TGTGCCAGCAGCCAAGAAGGCGGTGCAAACTACGAGCAGTACTTC.

This clonotype qualifies as medium-sized. This chain uses TRBV10-3 with TRBJ2-1; possible D gene TRBD2, 5 bases. Germline assignment: CDR1 ENHRY and CDR2 SYGVKD. Trimming removed 3 bases at V and 0 bases at J, with 9 bases between. This CDR3 is built from 15 residues. The CDR3 DNA reads TGTGCCATCAGTGAAGCACTAGACTCCTACAATGAGCAGTTCTTC. Its translation is CAISEALDSYNEQFF.

The chain couples TRBV19 to TRBJ2-7; 9 bases match TRBD2. The V gene end was trimmed by 5 bases and the J gene end by 5 bases; junction bases not matched to a gene: 4. The CDR3 covers 13 residues. Germline values: CDR1 LNHDA, CDR2 SQIVND (reference sequence). CDR3 amino acids: CASSSSGDDEQYF. CDR3 coding DNA: TGTGCCAGTAGTTCTAGCGGGGACGACGAGCAGTACTTC.